This passage covers 18 T cell receptor beta chains from one sample sequenced in a study of blood T cell repertoires in COVID-19. TCRdb's copy holds only in-frame clones and misses some; the assay was immunoSEQ multiplex PCR. The profile shows some 350,000 clones, about 88% of them singletons. Sequences were obtained from peripheral blood. All receptors derive from a human donor in a cohort sampled during active COVID-19.

The chain has TRBV5-1 and TRBJ2-1; D not certain. Per the germline V gene, CDR1 is SGHRS and CDR2 is YFSETQ. V shed 6 bases and J shed 7 bases, with 8 bases lying between them. There are 11 residues in the CDR3. The CDR3 DNA follows: TGCGCCAGCATAGAGGCGAATGAGCAGTTCTTC. Its protein product is CASIEANEQFF.

J is TRBJ1-2 and V is TRBV7-8; D is possibly TRBD1 (6 bases). The CDR3 has 16 residues. Trimming pared 2 bases from V and 4 bases from J, leaving 17 bases between. Germline V lookup: CDR1 SGHVS, CDR2 FQNEAQ. CDR3 loop: CASSLSPRDIGYGYTF. For the CDR3, the DNA is TGTGCCAGCAGCTTAAGCCCCCGGGACATCGGCTATGGCTACACCTTC.

V gene TRBV7-3 combines with J gene TRBJ2-3, with TRBD2 identical over 7 bases. The CDR3 loop spans 16 amino acids. The V gene end was trimmed by 5 bases and the J gene end by 4 bases; junction bases not matched to a gene: 12. CDR1 is SGHTA, CDR2 FQGTGA, per germline. The CDR3 DNA reads TGTGCCAGCAGCGAAACCTCGGGGGGAGTGGCAGATACGCAGTATTTT. Its protein product is CASSETSGGVADTQYF.

The gene calls are TRBV9 and TRBJ1-1; no firm D call. Germline CDR1 and CDR2: SGDLS and YYNGEE. Trimming cost V 2 bases and J 1 base, with 9 bases left between them. The CDR3 runs 14 residues. The CDR3 sequence: CASSVQPENTEAFF. DNA for the CDR3: TGTGCCAGCAGCGTTCAACCAGAGAACACTGAAGCTTTCTTT.

The V gene is TRBV5-1, the J gene TRBJ1-1, with D perhaps TRBD1 (5 bases). V lost 4 bases to trimming and J lost 4 bases, with 17 bases between them. Looked up from germline, CDR1 is SGHRS and CDR2 is YFSETQ. CDR3 size: 15 residues. CDR3 residues: CASSPLSSGGTEAFF. The CDR3 nucleotides read TGCGCCAGCAGCCCACTATCTTCCGGGGGCACTGAAGCTTTCTTT.

This sequence joins TRBV18 and TRBJ2-1, with D unresolved. Trimming removed 3 bases from V and 0 bases from J, with 9 bases in between. The CDR3 is 15 amino acids. Germline lookup yields CDR1 KGHSH and CDR2 LQKENI. The CDR3 DNA reads as TGTGCCAGCTCACCCTCCGAACTCTCCTACAATGAGCAGTTCTTC. Amino acids: CASSPSELSYNEQFF.

The CDR3 region is CSVGQGAYTDTQYF. CDR3 sequence (DNA): TGCAGCGTCGGACAGGGGGCTTACACAGATACGCAGTATTTT. The chain recombines TRBV29-1 with TRBJ2-3, with 11 bases fitting TRBD1. J lost 2 bases, V lost 6 bases, and 4 bases had no gene match. CDR3 length: 14 residues. Germline CDR1 reads SQVTM; CDR2 reads ANQGSEA.

This clone was counted a single time. This chain connects TRBV13 to TRBJ2-5; 12 bases match TRBD2. V was clipped by 1 base and J by 5 bases; unmatched bases: 5. CDR1 is PRHDT, CDR2 FYEKMQ, per germline (reference sequence). This CDR3 contains 16 residues. CDR3 nucleotides: TGTGCCAGCAGCTTAGTCCTAGCGGGAGGGCACGAGACCCAGTACTTC. Amino acid sequence: CASSLVLAGGHETQYF.

The chain employs TRBV7-9 and TRBJ1-4, with TRBD1 as a possible D gene (5 bases). V lost 7 bases and J 5 bases, leaving 11 bases between the germline ends. The CDR3 is made up of 13 amino acids. CDR1 and CDR2 from the germline V gene are SEHNR and FQNEAQ (reference sequence). CDR3 DNA: TGTGCCAGCACCCCCCGGGGGAATGAAAAACTGTTTTTT. It codes for CASTPRGNEKLFF.

V is TRBV7-2 and J is TRBJ2-3; a possible D gene is TRBD1 (5 bases). V lost 5 bases and J lost 3, with 12 bases in between. The CDR3 length is 14 residues. Germline V CDR1 and CDR2: SGHTA, FQGNSA. The CDR3 region has the DNA TGTGCCAGCAGCGGACATCCCCGGACAGATACGCAGTATTTT. Translated, it gives CASSGHPRTDTQYF.

The sample holds a few counts of this clone. The chain links TRBV4-2 to TRBJ2-2, with D possibly being TRBD1 (5 bases). Trimming pared 3 bases from V and 1 base from J, leaving 9 bases between. Germline CDR1 and CDR2: LGHNA and YNFKEQ. CDR3 length equals 15 residues. DNA of the CDR3: TGTGCCAGCAGCCACCCCGGACAGAACACCGGGGAGCTGTTTTTT. Translating it yields CASSHPGQNTGELFF.

The CDR3 region has the DNA TGTGCCAGCAGCTTAACGACACCTCGGACTAGCGGGAGTAAAGCCTCGGCCTACGAGCAGTACTTC. Translation: CASSLTTPRTSGSKASAYEQYF. The chain combines TRBV7-8 with TRBJ2-7, with 13 bases matching TRBD2. The CDR3 runs 22 residues. The trim removed 2 bases at V and 2 bases at J, leaving 21 bases unmatched. In germline, CDR1 is SGHVS, CDR2 FQNEAQ.

This clone has at least ten counts. For the CDR3, the DNA is TGCAGCGCAGGGGAAAAGGATCAGCCCCAGCATTTT. Amino acids: CSAGEKDQPQHF. The chain employs TRBV29-1 and TRBJ1-5; the D gene is possibly TRBD1 (6 bases). The germline V gene has CDR1 SQVTM and CDR2 ANQGSEA. V lost 7 bases to trimming and J lost 5 bases, with 12 bases between them. The CDR3 totals 12 residues. Full variable domain (remainder filled in from reference TRBV29-1 and TRBJ1-5): SAVISQKPSRDICQRGTSLTIQCQVDSQVTMMFWYRQQPGQSLTLIATANQGSEATYESGFVIDKFPISRPNLTFSTLTVSNMSPEDSSIYLCSAGEKDQPQHFGDGTRLSIL.

V usage is TRBV27 and J usage is TRBJ1-1; no clear D gene. V was cut by 3 bases and J by 0 bases, with 11 bases left in between. Per germline, CDR1 MNHEY and CDR2 SMNVEV (reference sequence). The CDR3 contains 15 residues. The CDR3 protein is CASSLRQSMNTEAFF. The CDR3 region has the DNA TGTGCCAGCAGTTTGCGGCAGAGCATGAACACTGAAGCTTTCTTT.

The chain carries TRBV19 and TRBJ1-3; D call uncertain. Germline CDR1 is LNHDA and CDR2 is SQIVND (reference sequence). The CDR3 length is 13 residues. V was cut by 7 bases and J by 4 bases, with 11 bases left in between. This chain's CDR3 is CASMGEPGNTIYF. DNA of the CDR3: TGTGCCAGTATGGGAGAACCCGGAAACACCATATATTTT. Looking up the rest from reference TRBV19 and TRBJ1-3 gives the full variable domain: DGGITQSPKYLFRKEGQNVTLSCEQNLNHDAMYWYRQDPGQGLRLIYYSQIVNDFQKGDIAEGYSVSREKKESFPLTVTSAQKNPTAFYLCASMGEPGNTIYFGEGSWLTVV.

The count of this clone is one. The chain carries TRBV7-2 and TRBJ1-6; D gene ambiguous. The CDR3 is 14 amino acids. Trimming removed 5 bases at V and 14 bases at J, with 19 bases between. Germline V gene sequence: CDR1 SGHTA, CDR2 FQGNSA. This CDR3 is CASSPRGQNRALHF. The CDR3, as DNA: TGTGCCAGCAGCCCCCGCGGCCAGAATCGGGCCCTCCACTTT.

This clone came up a few times. The chain joins TRBV12-3 or TRBV12-4 to TRBJ1-2; D uncertain. CDR3 size: 12 residues. V was trimmed by 10 bases and J by 4 bases, leaving 13 bases between them. In nucleotides, the CDR3 is TGTGCCACCTCGCGTGCGGGCTATGGCTACACCTTC. This sequence encodes CATSRAGYGYTF.

The chain's CDR3 is CASSSTENSPLHF. In DNA, the CDR3 is TGTGCCAGCAGCTCGACAGAGAATTCACCCCTCCACTTT. J is TRBJ1-6 and V is TRBV7-9, with a possible D match to TRBD1 (5 bases). CDR1 is SEHNR, CDR2 FQNEAQ, per germline (reference sequence). Trimming removed 4 bases at V and 7 bases at J, with 8 bases between. The CDR3 runs to 13 residues.